One T cell receptor (beta chain) is described in this entry. What it binds is unknown. The data stem from a study of graft-versus-host responses after intestinal transplantation. About the study: Multivisceral, liver-intestinal, or isolated intestinal transplants were performed in recipients. Uniformly, recipients were administered anti-thymocyte globulin induction with subsequent tacrolimus and steroids for two to three years. Overall study results and limits: The recipient marrow held GvH clones, and some of them showed up first in ileum or blood.

TCRdb's table, derived via immunoSEQ multiplex PCR, lists solely in-frame clones and lacks some. Among fewer than 10,000 clones listed, roughly 75% were seen once. Graft-derived tissue was subjected to processing to liberate intraepithelial and lamina propria lymphocytes. Germline trimming cut 0 bases from V and 8 bases from J; bases unmatched to any gene: 5. The CDR3 has 15 amino acids. Per germline, CDR1 LNHNV and CDR2 YYDKDF (reference sequence). Sequenced material: ileum tissue, taken approximately 31 weeks after intestinal transplant. The receptor's source is a human patient who received an intestinal transplant, so some T cells may come from the graft donor. This chain links TRBV15 with TRBJ2-2; 8 nucleotides agree with TRBD2. The CDR3 sequence: CATSRDSLAGGELFF. For the CDR3, the DNA is TGTGCCACCAGCAGAGATTCGCTAGCGGGTGGGGAGCTGTTTTTT. Full variable domain (rest looked up from reference TRBV15 and TRBJ2-2): DAMVIQNPRYQVTQFGKPVTLSCSQTLNHNVMYWYQQKSSQAPKLLFHYYDKDFNNEADTPDNFQSRRPNTSFCFLDIRSPGLGDTAMYLCATSRDSLAGGELFFGEGSRLTVL.